These T cell receptor beta chains were read from a single sample in a study of regulatory T cells in long-lasting Graves disease. TCRdb analysed the multiplex PCR reads with MiXCR anew, one entry per CDR3 protein. The table includes about 540,000 distinct CDR3 sequences, roughly 12% detected once. The same data also contributed to another study, on T cells in Graves' hyperthyroidism and ophthalmopathy.

Sample: peripheral blood mononuclear cells (PBMCs), taken at new diagnosis, from a patient treated with antithyroid drugs. These TCRs come from a man under 40 with Graves disease. The CDR3 runs from the conserved cysteine through the conserved F or W. A D gene is named only where the DNA matches it firmly. Expanded clones are given a class, and other clones once, few, many or no size at all.

v_call	clone_size	d_call	j_call	cdr3_aa	cdr3_nt
TRBV5-1	many	TRBD2	TRBJ2-7	CASSLTSGRAYEQYF	TGCGCCAGCAGCCTAACTAGCGGGAGGGCCTACGAGCAGTACTTC
TRBV2	many	TRBD2	TRBJ2-7	CASREGLAGWGEQYF	TGTGCCAGCAGAGAGGGACTAGCGGGATGGGGCGAGCAGTACTTC
TRBV7-9	few	NA	TRBJ2-1	CASSLDEYEQFF	TGTGCCAGCAGCTTAGACGAATATGAGCAGTTCTTC
TRBV6-1	few	TRBD1	TRBJ1-4	CASNRQGLGEELFF	TGTGCCAGCAACCGACAGGGGCTGGGCGAAGAACTGTTTTTT
TRBV27	many	TRBD2	TRBJ2-1	CASSFSPGLAGVSEQFF	TGTGCCAGCAGTTTCTCCCCCGGACTAGCGGGAGTGAGTGAGCAGTTCTTC
TRBV27	many	NA	TRBJ2-7	CASSLYGGLAGSYEQYF	TGTGCCAGCAGTTTATACGGCGGGCTAGCAGGCTCCTACGAGCAGTACTTC
TRBV9	many	NA	TRBJ2-3	CASSGTGMADTQYF	TGTGCCAGCAGCGGAACAGGGATGGCAGATACGCAGTATTTT
TRBV25-1	NA	TRBD1	TRBJ2-7	CASRKGQTYEQYF	TGTGCCAGCAGAAAGGGACAGACCTACGAGCAGTACTTC
TRBV24-1	NA	TRBD1	TRBJ2-1	CATSSTGTESYNEQFF	TGTGCCACCAGTTCAACCGGGACAGAATCCTACAATGAGCAGTTCTTC
TRBV29-1	NA	NA	TRBJ1-5	CSVRGGQNQPQHF	TGCAGCGTCCGGGGCGGACAGAATCAGCCCCAGCATTTT
TRBV10-3	few	TRBD2	TRBJ2-3	CAIRQGLAGGVDTQYF	TGTGCCATCCGTCAGGGACTAGCGGGAGGCGTAGATACGCAGTATTTT
TRBV12-3/TRBV12-4	many	NA	TRBJ2-1	CASSVGLGGANEQFF	TGTGCCAGCAGTGTGGGACTGGGTGGTGCCAATGAGCAGTTCTTC
TRBV27	few	NA	TRBJ2-3	CASSLAVAGARDTQYF	TGTGCCAGCAGTTTAGCAGTGGCGGGTGCGCGGGATACGCAGTATTTT
TRBV20-1	many	TRBD2	TRBJ2-4	CSASSGVGAKNIQYF	TGCAGTGCCTCTAGCGGGGTAGGGGCCAAAAACATTCAGTACTTC
TRBV20-1	many	NA	TRBJ2-3	CSARDRAQSHTDTQYF	TGCAGTGCTAGAGACAGGGCCCAATCCCACACAGATACGCAGTATTTT
TRBV5-4	NA	TRBD2	TRBJ2-1	CASSLVAGGLLGEQFF	TGTGCCAGCAGCTTGGTCGCGGGAGGGCTCCTTGGTGAGCAGTTCTTC
TRBV7-2	many	TRBD2	TRBJ2-1	CASSFRDLGTSGSNEQFF	TGTGCCAGCAGCTTCAGAGATCTCGGGACTAGCGGGAGTAATGAGCAGTTCTTC
TRBV7-3	many	NA	TRBJ2-3	CASSFKEDTQYF	TGTGCCAGCAGCTTTAAAGAAGATACGCAGTATTTT
TRBV20-1	many	TRBD1	TRBJ2-5	CSARGMVTGDRETQYF	TGCAGTGCTAGAGGAATGGTGACAGGGGATAGGGAGACCCAGTACTTC
TRBV5-1	many	TRBD2	TRBJ2-7	CASSISGRDYEQYF	TGCGCCAGCAGCATTAGCGGGAGAGACTACGAGCAGTACTTC
TRBV30	few	NA	TRBJ1-5	CAWSGTLSNQPQHF	TGTGCCTGGAGTGGGACACTTAGCAATCAGCCCCAGCATTTT
TRBV20-1	many	NA	TRBJ2-7	CSANWPGNVYEQYF	TGCAGTGCTAACTGGCCCGGGAATGTCTACGAGCAGTACTTC
TRBV27	few	TRBD1	TRBJ2-3	CASKTGVGRDTQYF	TGTGCCAGTAAGACAGGGGTGGGTAGAGATACGCAGTATTTT
TRBV20-1	many	NA	TRBJ2-7	CSARRAGGGAAEQYF	TGCAGTGCTAGAAGGGCGGGTGGGGGAGCGGCCGAGCAGTACTTC
TRBV6-2/TRBV6-3	NA	NA	TRBJ1-6	CASSRRGQISSYNSPLHF	TGTGCCAGCAGCCGCCGGGGGCAGATTAGCTCCTATAATTCACCCCTCCACTTT
TRBV27	many	NA	TRBJ1-2	CASSLAGAPRGYTF	TGTGCCAGCAGTTTAGCGGGGGCGCCCAGAGGCTACACCTTC
TRBV20-1	NA	NA	TRBJ2-3	CSARNRLGDADTQYF	TGCAGTGCTAGAAACCGACTAGGGGATGCAGATACGCAGTATTTT
TRBV27	many	TRBD1	TRBJ2-7	CASSLGSGGLNEQYF	TGTGCCAGCAGTTTAGGTTCAGGGGGCCTAAACGAGCAGTACTTC
TRBV10-3	many	NA	TRBJ2-7	CAISEGTTYYEQYF	TGTGCCATCAGTGAGGGGACGACTTACTACGAGCAGTACTTC
TRBV19	NA	NA	TRBJ1-4	CASTTPGKLFF	TGTGCCAGTACCACGCCTGGAAAACTGTTTTTT
TRBV7-3	NA	NA	TRBJ2-1	CASSLGGPSDRDEQFF	TGTGCCAGCAGCTTAGGAGGCCCTAGCGACCGCGATGAGCAGTTCTTC
TRBV30	few	TRBD2	TRBJ2-7	CASKREGLYEQYF	TGTGCCTCAAAGCGGGAGGGATTATACGAGCAGTACTTC
TRBV10-1	many	NA	TRBJ2-7	CASSERVAAYEQYF	TGCGCCAGCAGTGAGCGGGTAGCGGCCTACGAGCAGTACTTC
TRBV6-1	many	NA	TRBJ1-5	CASSSTGRGSNQPQHF	TGTGCCAGCAGCTCCACAGGGAGAGGAAGCAATCAGCCCCAGCATTTT
TRBV5-5	many	NA	TRBJ2-2	CASSLSTVNTGELFF	TGTGCCAGCAGCTTGTCTACAGTAAACACCGGGGAGCTGTTTTTT
TRBV12-3/TRBV12-4	many	TRBD1	TRBJ1-2	CASTSYDDRVHGYTF	TGTGCCAGCACCTCATACGACGACAGGGTGCATGGCTACACCTTC
TRBV19	NA	NA	TRBJ2-3	CASSTSADTQYF	TGTGCCAGTAGTACATCGGCAGATACGCAGTATTTT
TRBV5-1	few	TRBD2	TRBJ2-2	CASSLWTSGRENTGELFF	TGCGCCAGCAGCTTGTGGACTAGCGGGAGGGAGAACACCGGGGAGCTGTTTTTT
TRBV19	NA	TRBD1	TRBJ2-2	CASSETGRGTGELFF	TGTGCCAGTAGTGAGACAGGCAGGGGGACCGGGGAGCTGTTTTTT
TRBV20-1	many	TRBD2	TRBJ2-3	CSARTSGITDTQYF	TGCAGTGCTCGCACTAGCGGGATCACAGATACGCAGTATTTT
TRBV9	NA	NA	TRBJ1-3	CASSVGIGASSGNTIYF	TGTGCCAGCAGCGTCGGGATAGGGGCGAGCTCTGGAAACACCATATATTTT
TRBV20-1	many	TRBD2	TRBJ2-5	CSARGGLAGGPETQYF	TGCAGTGCTAGAGGCGGACTAGCGGGAGGGCCAGAGACCCAGTACTTC
TRBV12-3/TRBV12-4	NA	TRBD1	TRBJ2-7	CASSQPGQGPESGKQYF	TGCGCCAGCAGCCAGCCGGGACAGGGGCCCGAAAGTGGCAAGCAGTACTTC
TRBV14	NA	TRBD1	TRBJ2-1	CASSQGTGEKWSSYNEQFF	TGTGCCAGCAGCCAAGGGACAGGGGAAAAGTGGAGCTCCTACAATGAGCAGTTCTTC
TRBV12-3/TRBV12-4	few	NA	TRBJ1-2	CASSFGEDYGYTF	TGTGCCAGCAGTTTTGGAGAGGACTATGGCTACACCTTC
TRBV5-1	many	TRBD2	TRBJ2-1	CASSGGTSLLAYNEQFF	TGCGCCAGCAGCGGGGGGACTAGCTTACTCGCCTACAATGAGCAGTTCTTC
TRBV12-3/TRBV12-4	NA	NA	TRBJ1-6	CASSPGWALHF	TGTGCCAGCAGCCCCGGATGGGCCCTCCACTTT